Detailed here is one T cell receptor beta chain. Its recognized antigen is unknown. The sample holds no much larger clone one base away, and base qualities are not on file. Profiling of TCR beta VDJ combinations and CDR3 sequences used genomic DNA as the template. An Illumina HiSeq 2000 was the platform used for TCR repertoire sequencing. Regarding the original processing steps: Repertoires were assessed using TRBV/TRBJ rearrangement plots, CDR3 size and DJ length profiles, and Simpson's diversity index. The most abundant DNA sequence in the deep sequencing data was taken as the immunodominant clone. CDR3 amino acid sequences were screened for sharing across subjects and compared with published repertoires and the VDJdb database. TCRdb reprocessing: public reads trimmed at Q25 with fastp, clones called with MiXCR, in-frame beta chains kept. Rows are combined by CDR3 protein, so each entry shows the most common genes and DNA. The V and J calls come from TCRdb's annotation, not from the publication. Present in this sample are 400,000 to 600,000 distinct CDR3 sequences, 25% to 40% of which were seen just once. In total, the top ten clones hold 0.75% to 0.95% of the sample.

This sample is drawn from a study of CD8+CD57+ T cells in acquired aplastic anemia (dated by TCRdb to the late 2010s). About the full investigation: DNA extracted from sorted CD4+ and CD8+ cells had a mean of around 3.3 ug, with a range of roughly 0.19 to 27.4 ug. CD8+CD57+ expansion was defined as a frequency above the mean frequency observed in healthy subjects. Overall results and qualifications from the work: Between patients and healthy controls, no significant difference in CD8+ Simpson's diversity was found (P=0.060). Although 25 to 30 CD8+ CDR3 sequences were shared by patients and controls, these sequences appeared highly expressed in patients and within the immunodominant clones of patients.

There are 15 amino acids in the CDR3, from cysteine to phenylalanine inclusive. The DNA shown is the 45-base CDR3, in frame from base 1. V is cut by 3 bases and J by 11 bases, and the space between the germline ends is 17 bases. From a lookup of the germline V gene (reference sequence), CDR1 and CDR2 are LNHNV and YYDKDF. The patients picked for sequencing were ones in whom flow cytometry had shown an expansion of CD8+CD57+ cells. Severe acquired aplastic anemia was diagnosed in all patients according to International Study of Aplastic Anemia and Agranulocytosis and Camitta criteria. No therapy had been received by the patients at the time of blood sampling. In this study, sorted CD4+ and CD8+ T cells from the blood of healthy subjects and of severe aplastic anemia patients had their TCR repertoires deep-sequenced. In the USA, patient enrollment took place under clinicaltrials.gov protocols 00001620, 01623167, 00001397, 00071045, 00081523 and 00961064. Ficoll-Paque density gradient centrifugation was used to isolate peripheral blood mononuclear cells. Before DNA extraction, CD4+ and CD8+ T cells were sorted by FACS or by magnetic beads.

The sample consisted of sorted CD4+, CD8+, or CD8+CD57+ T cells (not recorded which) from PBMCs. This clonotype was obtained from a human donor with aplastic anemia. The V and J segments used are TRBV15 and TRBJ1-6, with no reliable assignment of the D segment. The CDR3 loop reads CATSSDRRGGAPLHF. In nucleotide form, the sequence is TGTGCCACCAGCAGCGACCGACGCGGAGGTGCACCCCTCCACTTT. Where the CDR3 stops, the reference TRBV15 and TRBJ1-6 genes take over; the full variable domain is DAMVIQNPRYQVTQFGKPVTLSCSQTLNHNVMYWYQQKSSQAPKLLFHYYDKDFNNEADTPDNFQSRRPNTSFCFLDIRSPGLGDTAMYLCATSSDRRGGAPLHFGNGTRLTVT.